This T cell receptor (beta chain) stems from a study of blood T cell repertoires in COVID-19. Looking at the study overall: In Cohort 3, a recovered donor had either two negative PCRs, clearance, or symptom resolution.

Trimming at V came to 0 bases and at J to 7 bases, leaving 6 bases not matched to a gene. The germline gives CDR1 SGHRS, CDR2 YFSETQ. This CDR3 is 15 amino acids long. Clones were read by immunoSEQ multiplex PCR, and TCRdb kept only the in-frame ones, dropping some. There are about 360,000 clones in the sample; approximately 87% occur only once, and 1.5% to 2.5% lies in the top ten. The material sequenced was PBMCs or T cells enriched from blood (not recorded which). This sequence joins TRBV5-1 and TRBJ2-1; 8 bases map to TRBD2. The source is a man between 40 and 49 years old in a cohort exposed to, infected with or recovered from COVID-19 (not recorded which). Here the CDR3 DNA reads TGCGCCAGCAGCTTGGGTGCTAGCGGGTCAAATGAGCAGTTCTTC. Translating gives CASSLGASGSNEQFF.